The 14 T cell receptor beta chains below were found in one sample sequenced in a study of cytomegalovirus exposure and HLA in healthy donors. PCR primers comprised 60 Vbeta and 13 Jbeta primers. Generated by immunoSEQ multiplex PCR, the TCRdb table keeps only in-frame clones and is missing some. The sample lists 25,000 to 40,000 clones; 35% to 50% were seen once. Sequences were obtained from PBMCs. Source of these receptors: a woman in her forties or fifties in good health and CMV-seronegative.

This clone has more than one count but fewer than ten. This rearrangement joins TRBV18 to TRBJ1-1; D may be TRBD1 (5 bases). With 4 bases removed from V and 1 base from J, the gap between germline ends came to 25 bases. Germline V gene sequence: CDR1 KGHSH, CDR2 LQKENI. This CDR3 spans 19 amino acids. In DNA, the CDR3 is TGTGCCAGCTCACTCTACAGCGGGGAAGTGGGGCTTGAGAACACTGAAGCTTTCTTT. Translating gives CASSLYSGEVGLENTEAFF.

This chain connects TRBV19 to TRBJ2-3, with 16 bases that match TRBD2. Trimming took 7 bases from V and 4 from J; bases not matched to a gene: 8. Germline V gene lookup returns CDR1 LNHDA and CDR2 SQIVND (reference sequence). The CDR3 consists of 17 residues. CDR3 sequence reads: CASMGGTSGREADTQYF. In DNA, the CDR3 is TGTGCCAGTATGGGGGGGACTAGCGGGAGGGAGGCAGATACGCAGTATTTT.

This clone was counted once. The V gene is TRBV13, the J gene TRBJ2-2; the match to TRBD2 covers 8 bases. The CDR3 runs 16 residues. The J segment lost 1 base and the V segment lost 0 bases, leaving 1 base of the junction unmatched. Germline V gene lookup returns CDR1 PRHDT and CDR2 FYEKMQ (reference sequence). The DNA for the CDR3 is TGTGCCAGCAGCTTAGGACTAGCGGTGAACACCGGGGAGCTGTTTTTT. It translates to CASSLGLAVNTGELFF.

This clone has more than one count but fewer than ten. The CDR3 coding sequence is TGTGCCAGCAGCCTGGGACAGGAGCAGTACTTC. It codes for CASSLGQEQYF. The rearrangement links TRBV7-9 to TRBJ2-7; TRBD1 matches 7 bases. The junction had 2 bases not matched to a gene; V was cut back by 5 bases and J by 7 bases. Germline V gives CDR1 SEHNR, CDR2 FQNEAQ (reference sequence). This CDR3 region has 11 residues.

A few counts support this clone. The chain is built from TRBV19 and TRBJ2-2, with a possible D match to TRBD1 (5 bases). Germline assignment: CDR1 LNHDA and CDR2 SQIVND (reference sequence). V lost 5 bases, J lost 4 bases, and 23 bases lay in between. This CDR3 has 18 amino acids. The CDR3 loop is CASSAVAGSGGVTGELFF. The CDR3 DNA reads as TGTGCCAGTAGTGCGGTAGCAGGGTCTGGCGGAGTCACCGGGGAGCTGTTTTTT.

The table lists this clone with a few counts. J is TRBJ2-5 and V is TRBV7-2, with TRBD2 matching over 8 bases. The CDR3 is 15 amino acids. Trimming removed 5 bases from V and 5 bases from J; junction bases left unmatched: 10. Per the germline V gene, CDR1 is SGHTA and CDR2 is FQGNSA. The CDR3 protein is CASSPQSGGGETQYF. The CDR3 DNA reads TGTGCCAGCAGCCCCCAGAGCGGGGGTGGGGAGACCCAGTACTTC.

V and J are TRBV29-1 and TRBJ1-2, with 10 bases identical to TRBD1. J gave up 7 bases and V 4 bases, and 6 bases lay outside the gene matches. CDR1 SQVTM and CDR2 ANQGSEA come from the germline V gene. The CDR3 is 13 residues long. The CDR3 nucleotides read TGCAGCGTTGCAGAGACAGGGGGCAGTGGCTACACCTTC. Its protein is CSVAETGGSGYTF.

The CDR3 DNA reads as TGTGCCAGCAGTGACCAGGGATCGTGGACTGAAGCTTTCTTT. Translation: CASSDQGSWTEAFF. The chain joins TRBV6-1 to TRBJ1-1, with D possibly being TRBD1 (5 bases). The CDR3 spans 14 residues. V was cut by 3 bases and J by 5 bases, with 13 bases left in between. Germline V gives CDR1 MNHNS, CDR2 SASEGT.

In DNA form, the CDR3 reads TGTGCCAGCAGTACACAGGGATCTGGGTCACCCCTCCACTTT. Translated, it gives CASSTQGSGSPLHF. V is TRBV6-5 and J is TRBJ1-6, with a tentative D call TRBD1 (6 bases). This CDR3 is built from 14 residues. Trimming pared 5 bases from V and 10 bases from J, leaving 15 bases between. Germline V lookup: CDR1 MNHEY, CDR2 SVGAGI.

There are a few counts of this clone. J is TRBJ2-3 and V is TRBV9, with D unresolved. V lost 0 bases and J 5 bases, leaving 7 bases between the germline ends. CDR1 and CDR2 from the germline V gene are SGDLS and YYNGEE. The CDR3 sequence is 13 residues long. This CDR3 is CASSVVSGDTQYF. CDR3 sequence (DNA): TGTGCCAGCAGCGTAGTTTCGGGAGATACGCAGTATTTT.

The rearrangement joins TRBV19 to TRBJ2-1, with D maybe TRBD2 (6 bases). The ends were cut back, 7 bases at V and 8 bases at J, with 15 bases in the middle. The germline V gene has CDR1 LNHDA and CDR2 SQIVND (reference sequence). The CDR3 consists of 13 residues. The CDR3 DNA is TGTGCCAGTACCCCCCAGGGCGGGGATGAGCAGTTCTTC. Translating gives CASTPQGGDEQFF.

The chain employs TRBV10-2 and TRBJ2-3; no clear D. The germline V gene encodes CDR1 WSHSY and CDR2 SAAADI. This CDR3 region has 15 residues. V dropped 10 bases and J dropped 4 bases, with 21 bases sitting between them. The CDR3 region is CATRRLSLWADTQYF. CDR3 nucleotide sequence: TGCGCCACCCGCCGACTGTCCCTTTGGGCAGATACGCAGTATTTT.

The genes are TRBV2 and TRBJ2-1; weak D call: TRBD2 (6 bases). The CDR3 runs to 15 residues. The germline V gene encodes CDR1 SNHLY and CDR2 FYNNEI. The ends were cut back, 7 bases at V and 1 base at J, with 14 bases in the middle. Written as DNA, the CDR3 is TGTGCCAGCACCTCCCGGGACTCTTCCTACAATGAGCAGTTCTTC. Amino acids: CASTSRDSSYNEQFF.

This chain joins TRBV7-3 and TRBJ2-5, with 10 bases that match TRBD2. This CDR3 has 15 amino acids. V lost 5 bases, J lost 5 bases, and 8 bases stayed unmatched. Germline CDR1 reads SGHTA; CDR2 reads FQGTGA. The DNA of the CDR3 is TGTGCCAGCAGCCTCGGGACTAGCGAGGTTGAGACCCAGTACTTC. Amino acid sequence: CASSLGTSEVETQYF. Filled out from reference TRBV7-3 and TRBJ2-5, the complete variable domain reads GAGVSQTPSNKVTEKGKYVELRCDPISGHTALYWYRQSLGQGPEFLIYFQGTGAADDSGLPNDRFFAVRPEGSVSTLKIQRTERGDSAVYLCASSLGTSEVETQYFGPGTRLLVL.